This T cell receptor beta chain was recovered during a study of blood T cell repertoires in COVID-19. Everyone who took part was 18 to 89 years old, and they came from fewer than 25 US areas. Participants' own reports of clinical history determined their cohort assignment. Recovered Cohort 3 donors showed two negative PCRs, clearance, or symptom resolution. This CDR3 has 17 amino acids. V trimming: 3 bases; J trimming: 0 bases; junction bases outside the gene matches: 1. The germline V gene has CDR1 SGHKS and CDR2 YYEKEE (reference sequence). Authors' processing steps: Counts of nucleated cells, estimated from reference gene primer amplification, were obtained. Measured with immunoSEQ multiplex PCR; TCRdb has only the in-frame clones, and not every one. The V and J calls and the clone size are those of that table, but D and trimming were determined from the DNA. Of hundreds of thousands of clones in the sample, under 95% were seen once.

The receptor was isolated from a man aged 55 to 70 who had recovered from COVID-19. The sequencing input was PBMCs or T cells enriched from blood (not recorded which). This rearrangement joins TRBV5-5 to TRBJ2-6; 12 bases match TRBD1. DNA for the CDR3: TGTGCCAGCAGCTGGGACAGGGGGCTCTCTGGGGCCAACGTCCTGACTTTC. This sequence encodes CASSWDRGLSGANVLTF.